This is a list of T cell receptor beta chains from one sample in a study of blood T cell repertoires in COVID-19. Method: immunoSEQ multiplex PCR; TCRdb's copy keeps in-frame clones and lacks some. This table holds about 270,000 clones, more than 75% found once. The source material was peripheral blood. These receptors all stem from a middle-aged man with active or convalescent COVID-19. The conserved cysteine and the conserved F or W are not part of the CDR3 here. Fields, in order: V gene, J gene, CDR3 protein.

v_call: TRBV9
j_call: TRBJ2-6
cdr3_aa: ASRGGVSGANVLT

v_call: TRBV4-1
j_call: TRBJ2-3
cdr3_aa: ASSLQPGTSGSDTQY

v_call: TRBV14
j_call: TRBJ1-6
cdr3_aa: ASSQDNLLDSPLH

v_call: TRBV4-1
j_call: TRBJ2-3
cdr3_aa: ASSPGLAGDTQY

v_call: TRBV11-2
j_call: TRBJ2-5
cdr3_aa: ASTPTAGGGETQY

v_call: TRBV19
j_call: TRBJ1-5
cdr3_aa: ASSKPGQGNRPQH

v_call: TRBV6-5
j_call: TRBJ1-1
cdr3_aa: ASRPGTGGSTEAF

v_call: TRBV12-5
j_call: TRBJ2-5
cdr3_aa: ASGLVIARDRAETQY

v_call: TRBV5-1
j_call: TRBJ2-1
cdr3_aa: ASRLDNEQF

v_call: TRBV4-2
j_call: TRBJ1-6
cdr3_aa: ASSQHEGQNNSPLH

v_call: TRBV7-9
j_call: TRBJ2-7
cdr3_aa: ASSSAQGTQY

v_call: TRBV11-3
j_call: TRBJ2-7
cdr3_aa: ASSLAPTSYEQY

v_call: TRBV4-1
j_call: TRBJ2-1
cdr3_aa: ASSQAGTGIFHNEQF

v_call: TRBV11-2
j_call: TRBJ2-7
cdr3_aa: ASSPGGREQY

v_call: TRBV19
j_call: TRBJ1-5
cdr3_aa: ASSIAAVPNQPQH

v_call: TRBV19
j_call: TRBJ2-7
cdr3_aa: ASSIGAAYEQY

v_call: TRBV28
j_call: TRBJ2-7
cdr3_aa: ASSRPFKGGDEQY

v_call: TRBV25-1
j_call: TRBJ2-7
cdr3_aa: ASSAIPGQGSYEQY

v_call: TRBV7-6
j_call: TRBJ1-5
cdr3_aa: ASSSGHNQPQH

v_call: TRBV3-1/TRBV3-2
j_call: TRBJ1-1
cdr3_aa: ASSQGAAGATEAF

v_call: TRBV2
j_call: TRBJ1-4
cdr3_aa: ASSGTGATSEKLF

v_call: TRBV6-1
j_call: TRBJ1-2
cdr3_aa: ASSDLGYT

v_call: TRBV11-2
j_call: TRBJ1-2
cdr3_aa: ASSNQGDSYT

v_call: TRBV7-9
j_call: TRBJ1-2
cdr3_aa: ASSLVEEDYGYT

v_call: TRBV27
j_call: TRBJ2-1
cdr3_aa: ASSRGGDLMNEQF

v_call: TRBV10-3
j_call: TRBJ1-1
cdr3_aa: ASGGKGGTEAF

v_call: TRBV19
j_call: TRBJ2-5
cdr3_aa: ASSPTTGVQETQY